The 29 T cell receptor beta chains presented below share a single source sample, sequenced in a study of vaccination and CD4 T cells after COVID-19. Their specific antigens are unknown. Treatment given: roughly ten-day PBMC culture with coronavirus spike peptide pools or control peptides (ViraFEST assay). Once obtained from cultured CD4+ T cells, the DNA was sequenced using the Oncomine TCR Beta short-read assay. TCRdb redid the calling of the PCR reads with MiXCR, one entry per CDR3 protein. This sample carries roughly 20,000 distinct CDR3 sequences, about two fifths of them seen once, and the ten largest clones take roughly 6.7%. This specimen was CD4+ T cells from blood, cultured in vitro, taken after SARS-CoV-2 vaccination. Receptor source: a human donor who had recovered from COVID-19.

This chain uses TRBV18 with TRBJ2-7; D could derive from TRBD1 or TRBD2 (5 bases each). The V end lost 6 bases, the J end lost 0 bases, and 12 bases lay between the germline ends. The CDR3 runs 14 residues. Germline loops: CDR1 KGHSH, CDR2 LQKENI. DNA for the CDR3: TGTGCCAGCTCGATCCGGGACGGCTCCTACGAGCAGTACTTC. Translated: CASSIRDGSYEQYF.

V is TRBV11-3 and J is TRBJ2-5; 11 positions agree with TRBD1. Trimming cost V 4 bases and J 5 bases; bases outside gene matches: 3. The CDR3 runs 14 residues. Germline V lookup: CDR1 SGHNT, CDR2 YENEEA. CDR3 amino acids: CASSWTGGRETQYF. The CDR3 DNA reads as TGTGCCAGCAGCTGGACAGGGGGCCGGGAGACCCAGTACTTC.

V gene TRBV11-2 combines with J gene TRBJ1-6; D call uncertain. The CDR3 is made up of 14 amino acids. V lost 5 bases and J lost 8, with 13 bases in between. Per the germline V gene, CDR1 is SGHAT and CDR2 is FQNNGV. The CDR3 sequence: CASSVGNFYSPLHF. CDR3 bases: TGTGCCAGCAGCGTAGGGAACTTCTATTCACCCCTCCACTTT.

This clonotype came up a few times. J is TRBJ1-2 and V is TRBV12-3 or TRBV12-4; the match to TRBD1 covers 7 bases. This CDR3 has 13 amino acids. V was pared by 5 bases and J by 8 bases, with 8 bases of the junction left unmatched. DNA for the CDR3: TGTGCCAGCAGTCCTCAGGGGGTAGAGGGCTACACCTTC. This encodes CASSPQGVEGYTF.

This chain uses TRBV28 with TRBJ1-5, with a weak D call TRBD1 (5 bases). The CDR3 runs to 15 residues. Germline CDR1 MDHEN, CDR2 SYDVKM. V lost 2 bases to trimming and J lost 6 bases, with 14 bases between them. The chain's CDR3 is CASSLIPQGPQPQHF. The CDR3 region has the DNA TGTGCCAGCAGTTTAATTCCGCAGGGACCTCAGCCCCAGCATTTT. The whole variable domain, filled in from reference TRBV28 and TRBJ1-5, reads DVKVTQSSRYLVKRTGEKVFLECVQDMDHENMFWYRQDPGLGLRLIYFSYDVKMKEKGDIPEGYSVSREKKERFSLILESASTNQTSMYLCASSLIPQGPQPQHFGDGTRLSIL.

The genes are TRBV20-1 and TRBJ2-3; 11 nucleotides align to TRBD2. Germline CDR1 DFQATT, CDR2 SNEGSKA (reference sequence). The J segment lost 0 bases and the V segment lost 6 bases, leaving 8 bases of the junction unmatched. This CDR3 spans 16 amino acids. DNA for the CDR3: TGCAGTGCCGGGGGACTAGCGGTTTTAAGCACAGATACGCAGTATTTT. Protein sequence: CSAGGLAVLSTDTQYF.

The chain combines TRBV20-1 with TRBJ2-5, with 13 bases identical to TRBD2. The CDR3 is made up of 15 amino acids. With V trimmed by 5 bases and J by 5 bases, 8 bases remained unmatched. In germline, CDR1 is DFQATT, CDR2 SNEGSKA (reference sequence). Here the CDR3 reads CSADRTSGSWETQYF. CDR3 bases: TGCAGTGCTGATAGGACTAGCGGGAGTTGGGAGACCCAGTACTTC.

The V gene is TRBV6-2 or TRBV6-3, the J gene TRBJ2-1, with 12 bases identical to TRBD2. This CDR3 comprises 18 residues. Germline-derived CDR1 and CDR2 are MNHEY and SVGEGT. V trimming: 6 bases; J trimming: 7 bases; junction bases outside the gene matches: 16. The CDR3 loop is CASSSGLAGRDFKNEQFF. The CDR3 coding sequence is TGTGCCAGCAGCTCGGGACTAGCGGGTCGGGATTTTAAAAATGAGCAGTTCTTC.

The chain combines TRBV24-1 with TRBJ2-3; 9 nucleotides match TRBD2. Germline loops: CDR1 KGHDR, CDR2 SFDVKD. This CDR3 spans 15 amino acids. V dropped 6 bases and J dropped 3; count of bases not matched to a gene: 6. The CDR3 DNA reads as TGTGCCACCAGTTATGCGGGAGGGGGAACAGATACGCAGTATTTT. It translates to CATSYAGGGTDTQYF.

The chain has TRBV6-2 or TRBV6-3 and TRBJ2-2; D not certain. V shed 8 bases and J shed 6 bases, with 10 bases lying between them. CDR3 length: 12 residues. CDR1 is MNHEY and CDR2 is SVGEGT in the germline V gene. CDR3 sequence reads: CASGRPPGELFF. The CDR3 DNA reads TGTGCCAGCGGGCGACCCCCCGGGGAGCTGTTTTTT.

This clonotype was recorded a few times. The gene calls are TRBV6-5 and TRBJ2-1; TRBD1 aligns across 11 bases. The V and J ends lost 4 bases and 7 bases, in that order; junction bases with no gene match: 9. The V gene's germline CDR1 is MNHEY and CDR2 SVGAGI. This CDR3 region has 16 residues. CDR3 loop: CASSLTDRDRGNEQFF. As DNA, the CDR3 is TGTGCCAGCAGTTTAACAGACCGGGACAGGGGGAATGAGCAGTTCTTC.

This clonotype showed up just a few times. The chain joins TRBV6-1 to TRBJ2-7, with 9 bases lining up with TRBD1. Germline CDR1 MNHNS, CDR2 SASEGT. The CDR3 has 13 residues. V dropped 5 bases and J dropped 2; count of bases not matched to a gene: 1. CDR3 bases: TGTGCCAGCAGTAGGACAGGGGCCTACGAGCAGTACTTC. Protein sequence: CASSRTGAYEQYF.

Concerning this clonotype itself: The CDR3 ends on some other residue instead of the conserved phenylalanine or tryptophan, so this is likely a read error. It is unclear where the CDR3 begins or ends on the DNA, so no DNA is shown, and the CDR3 is as TCRdb lists it. The chain uses TRBV7-2 and TRBJ1-2; the D call in the table, TRBD1, was not verified against the DNA. The CDR3 has 12 amino acids, counting both end residues. CDR1 is SGHTA, CDR2 FQGNSA, per germline. CDR3 in amino acids: CASSFSGGTDTL.

The chain employs TRBV7-9 and TRBJ1-5; D perhaps matches TRBD1 (6 bases). Germline V CDR1 and CDR2: SEHNR, FQNEAQ (reference sequence). The CDR3 extends over 14 amino acids. V lost 5 bases to trimming and J lost 0 bases, with 8 bases between them. DNA of the CDR3: TGTGCCAGCAGCCCGACAGGTAGCAATCAGCCCCAGCATTTT. Amino acids: CASSPTGSNQPQHF.

Only a few counts were recorded for this clonotype. V gene TRBV11-3 combines with J gene TRBJ1-6; the D gene is possibly TRBD1 (5 bases). This CDR3 spans 15 amino acids. The V end lost 5 bases, the J end lost 3 bases, and 11 bases lay between the germline ends. Germline CDR1 and CDR2: SGHNT and YENEEA. The CDR3 nucleotides read TGTGCCAGCAGCAGCAGGGCGGACTATAATTCACCCCTCCACTTT. This sequence encodes CASSSRADYNSPLHF.

This clonotype showed up just a few times. The chain employs TRBV5-1 and TRBJ1-1; D gene uncertain. The CDR3 length is 13 residues. Germline CDR1 and CDR2: SGHRS and YFSETQ. The ends were cut back, 7 bases at V and 4 bases at J, with 14 bases in the middle. The CDR3 bases are TGCGCCAGCCGCGAACCCGGTAGCACTGAAGCTTTCTTT. Encoded protein: CASREPGSTEAFF. Filled out from reference TRBV5-1 and TRBJ1-1, the complete variable domain reads KAGVTQTPRYLIKTRGQQVTLSCSPISGHRSVSWYQQTPGQGLQFLFEYFSETQRNKGNFPGRFSGRQFSNSRSEMNVSTLELGDSALYLCASREPGSTEAFFGQGTRLTVV.

The chain links TRBV2 to TRBJ2-3, with D unclear. CDR1 and CDR2 (germline): SNHLY, FYNNEI. V lost 4 bases, J lost 5 bases, and 4 bases lay in between. The CDR3 is made up of 11 amino acids. The CDR3 sequence: CASSVGDTQYF. DNA for the CDR3: TGTGCCAGCAGTGTGGGAGATACGCAGTATTTT.

The chain employs TRBV6-1 and TRBJ1-5, with D possibly being TRBD1 (6 bases). The CDR3 loop spans 13 amino acids. Germline V CDR1 and CDR2: MNHNS, SASEGT. V was trimmed by 5 bases and J by 4 bases, leaving 9 bases between them. The CDR3 sequence is CASSRGGNQPQHF. The CDR3 bases are TGTGCCAGCAGTCGAGGGGGGAATCAGCCCCAGCATTTT.

The chain is built from TRBV28 and TRBJ1-2; D is unresolved. Trimming cost V 3 bases and J 4 bases, with 6 bases left between them. The CDR3 totals 12 residues. Germline V lookup: CDR1 MDHEN, CDR2 SYDVKM. CDR3 protein: CASSFLTYGYTF. The CDR3 DNA is TGTGCCAGCAGTTTTCTAACCTATGGCTACACCTTC.

This clonotype was observed a few times. The rearrangement links TRBV7-9 to TRBJ2-1; no definite D call. Looked up from germline, CDR1 is SEHNR and CDR2 is FQNEAQ (reference sequence). V dropped 5 bases and J dropped 2 bases, with 7 bases sitting between them. The CDR3 has 13 residues. This CDR3 is CASSPAPYNEQFF. For the CDR3, the DNA is TGTGCCAGCAGCCCCGCCCCCTACAATGAGCAGTTCTTC.

The J gene is TRBJ2-5, the V gene TRBV18; a weak D match, TRBD2 (6 bases). Trimming removed 6 bases at V and 4 bases at J, with 18 bases between. Germline assignment: CDR1 KGHSH and CDR2 LQKENI. This CDR3 region has 15 residues. The DNA for the CDR3 is TGTGCCAGCTCGGCGACTGGAGGGGCGAGAGAGACCCAGTACTTC. This gives the protein CASSATGGARETQYF.

The rearrangement joins TRBV19 to TRBJ2-7; TRBD2 matches 11 bases. The length of the CDR3 is 14 residues. The V gene end was trimmed by 4 bases and the J gene end by 5 bases; junction bases not matched to a gene: 4. The V gene's germline CDR1 is LNHDA and CDR2 SQIVND (reference sequence). The CDR3 loop reads CASSTPGLADEQYF. CDR3 nucleotides: TGTGCCAGTAGTACGCCGGGACTAGCGGACGAGCAGTACTTC. The variable domain in full, with the rest retrieved from reference TRBV19 and TRBJ2-7, is DGGITQSPKYLFRKEGQNVTLSCEQNLNHDAMYWYRQDPGQGLRLIYYSQIVNDFQKGDIAEGYSVSREKKESFPLTVTSAQKNPTAFYLCASSTPGLADEQYFGPGTRLTVT.

The rearrangement uses TRBV7-2 and TRBJ2-3; D is possibly TRBD2 (5 bases). V dropped 1 base and J dropped 5 bases, with 10 bases sitting between them. CDR3 size: 14 residues. CDR1 and CDR2 (germline): SGHTA, FQGNSA. CDR3 in DNA: TGTGCCAGCAGCTTAGGGACTGTCCGAGATACGCAGTATTTT. This encodes CASSLGTVRDTQYF. Complete variable domain (other parts from reference TRBV7-2 and TRBJ2-3): GAGVSQSPSNKVTEKGKDVELRCDPISGHTALYWYRQSLGQGLEFLIYFQGNSAPDKSGLPSDRFSAERTGGSVSTLTIQRTQQEDSAVYLCASSLGTVRDTQYFGPGTRLTVL.

Here the CDR3 reads CASSIAQHSNQPQHF. Here the CDR3 DNA reads TGTGCCAGTAGTATAGCGCAGCATAGCAATCAGCCCCAGCATTTT. The chain joins TRBV19 to TRBJ1-5; D unresolved. V was cut by 1 base and J by 0 bases, with 7 bases left in between. The CDR3 has 15 amino acids. The germline gives CDR1 LNHDA, CDR2 SQIVND (reference sequence).

The table lists this clonotype with a few counts. This chain links TRBV15 with TRBJ2-5, with TRBD2 matching over 11 bases. CDR3 length equals 18 residues. CDR1 is LNHNV and CDR2 is YYDKDF in the germline V gene (reference sequence). With V trimmed by 0 bases and J by 1 base, 7 bases remained unmatched. CDR3 coding DNA: TGTGCCACCAGCAGAGATAGGTTAGCGGGGGGGACCCAAGAGACCCAGTACTTC. Translating it yields CATSRDRLAGGTQETQYF.

The chain employs TRBV5-4 and TRBJ1-2; TRBD1 matches at 9 bases. The germline V gene has CDR1 SGHNT and CDR2 YYREEE (reference sequence). The trim removed 1 base at V and 3 bases at J, leaving 4 bases unmatched. CDR3 size: 15 residues. The CDR3 DNA reads TGTGCCAGCAGCTTGCCGGGACAGGGTCACTATGGCTACACCTTC. Translating it yields CASSLPGQGHYGYTF.

This clonotype was seen a few times. The rearrangement joins TRBV20-1 to TRBJ2-7; 10 bases match TRBD1. V trimming: 0 bases; J trimming: 5 bases; junction bases outside the gene matches: 10. The CDR3 is made up of 16 amino acids. Per the germline V gene, CDR1 is DFQATT and CDR2 is SNEGSKA (reference sequence). CDR3 region: CSARDRTGGIFDEQYF. The CDR3, as DNA: TGCAGTGCTAGAGATAGGACAGGGGGTATATTCGACGAGCAGTACTTC.

This chain connects TRBV20-1 to TRBJ1-5; D gene ambiguous. This CDR3 comprises 13 residues. Per germline, CDR1 DFQATT and CDR2 SNEGSKA (reference sequence). V was shortened by 5 bases and J by 2 bases, with 10 bases between the two germline ends. The CDR3 here is CSAARVGNQPQHF. In nucleotides, the CDR3 is TGCAGTGCTGCCCGAGTAGGCAATCAGCCCCAGCATTTT.

This clonotype was counted only a few times. This chain connects TRBV6-2 or TRBV6-3 to TRBJ1-5, with a possible D match to TRBD1 (6 bases). Germline V lookup: CDR1 MNHEY, CDR2 SVGEGT. This CDR3 contains 16 residues. The V end was cut by 5 bases, the J end by 8 bases, with 22 bases between. The CDR3 bases are TGTGCCAGCAGTACCCTAGGGGGGGTAGTATGGGAGCCCCAGCATTTT. Protein: CASSTLGGVVWEPQHF.